Listed here are 29 T cell receptor beta chains from one sample, sequenced in a study of cytomegalovirus exposure and HLA in healthy donors. Repertoires were generated with immunoSEQ multiplex PCR, while TCRdb's copy carries only in-frame clones and drops some. Here the sample spans tens of thousands of clones, roughly nine tenths being singletons. What was sequenced was PBMCs. These receptors all come from a man aged 18 to 30 in good health and CMV-seronegative.

In the case of this clone: A junction boundary mismatches the germline segment, possibly from a read error. The V call is TRBV27, the J call TRBJ2-1; D might be TRBD1 (5 bases). The V gene's germline CDR1 is MNHEY and CDR2 SMNVEV (reference sequence). This CDR3 region has 16 residues. CDR3 sequence reads: CASSPLPGASNNEQFF. DNA of the CDR3: TGTGCCAGCAGCCCCTTACCTGGGGCCTCCAACAATGAGCAGTTCTTC.

The rearrangement joins TRBV7-3 to TRBJ2-3; 9 bases fit TRBD1. The V gene end was trimmed by 6 bases and the J gene end by 6 bases; junction bases not matched to a gene: 4. Looked up from germline, CDR1 is SGHTA and CDR2 is FQGTGA. This CDR3 region has 13 residues. This chain's CDR3 is CASSTGGRDTQYF. The CDR3 DNA is TGTGCCAGCAGTACAGGGGGCCGGGATACGCAGTATTTT.

V gene TRBV9 combines with J gene TRBJ2-7, with D perhaps TRBD2 (5 bases). This CDR3 spans 13 amino acids. V lost 4 bases and J 7 bases, leaving 15 bases between the germline ends. Germline CDR1 is SGDLS and CDR2 is YYNGEE. The CDR3 loop reads CASSQDWTGEQYF. The CDR3 region has the DNA TGTGCCAGCAGCCAGGATTGGACTGGGGAGCAGTACTTC.

The chain is built from TRBV28 and TRBJ2-7; 9 bases are a match to TRBD2. Germline loops: CDR1 MDHEN, CDR2 SYDVKM. CDR3 length equals 16 residues. J lost 2 bases, V lost 3 bases, and 8 bases had no gene match. The CDR3 sequence: CASSFHLAGQTYEQYF. The CDR3 nucleotides read TGTGCCAGCAGTTTTCACCTAGCGGGACAAACCTACGAGCAGTACTTC.

This chain links TRBV7-9 with TRBJ1-2; 7 positions match TRBD1. After removal of 4 bases from V and 6 bases from J, the junction contained 11 bases not matched to a gene. The CDR3 runs 15 residues. The germline gives CDR1 SEHNR, CDR2 FQNEAQ (reference sequence). This CDR3 reads CASSSPGQTPNGYTF. CDR3 DNA: TGTGCCAGCAGCTCCCCGGGACAGACCCCCAATGGCTACACCTTC. Based on the CDR3 plus reference TRBV7-9 and TRBJ1-2, the full variable domain is DTGVSQNPRHKITKRGQNVTFRCDPISEHNRLYWYRQTLGQGPEFLTYFQNEAQLEKSRLLSDRFSAERPKGSFSTLEIQRTEQGDSAMYLCASSSPGQTPNGYTFGSGTRLTVV.

This CDR3 reads CASSFRLAGGPSYNEQFF. In DNA, the CDR3 is TGTGCCAGCAGCTTCAGACTAGCGGGAGGGCCCTCCTACAATGAGCAGTTCTTC. The chain links TRBV7-2 to TRBJ2-1, with TRBD2 matching over 14 bases. Losses at the gene ends were 3 bases for V and 0 bases for J; bases not matched to a gene: 4. CDR1 and CDR2 (germline): SGHTA, FQGNSA. This CDR3 has 18 amino acids.

The V gene is TRBV7-9, the J gene TRBJ2-7; 8 positions match TRBD1. Germline CDR1 SEHNR, CDR2 FQNEAQ (reference sequence). The V segment lost 2 bases and the J segment 2 bases; nucleotides outside the gene matches: 5. The CDR3 runs 15 residues. DNA for the CDR3: TGTGCCAGCAGCTTACAGGGGGCACTCCCCTACGAGCAGTACTTC. Encoded protein: CASSLQGALPYEQYF.

The gene calls are TRBV1 and TRBJ2-1; TRBD2, as called in the table, went unchecked against the DNA. TRBV1 is flagged as a pseudogene. The CDR3 sequence is 13 residues long. CDR3 protein: CTSRDTSYNEQFF. CDR3 DNA: TGCACCAGCAGGGATACTAGTTACAATGAGCAGTTCTTC.

This chain connects TRBV28 to TRBJ1-2, with 7 bases matching TRBD1. Trimming took 6 bases from V and 7 from J; bases not matched to a gene: 11. The germline V gene has CDR1 MDHEN and CDR2 SYDVKM. The CDR3 contains 14 residues. The CDR3 nucleotides are TGTGCCAGCAGACTCCCCACAGGGGATCGTGGCTACACCTTC. Amino acids: CASRLPTGDRGYTF.

J is TRBJ1-3 and V is TRBV7-2; TRBD1 matches at 9 bases. CDR1 SGHTA and CDR2 FQGNSA come from the germline V gene. The CDR3 contains 15 residues. The J segment lost 4 bases and the V segment lost 5 bases, leaving 6 bases of the junction unmatched. CDR3 region: CASSPQGARGNTIYF. DNA for the CDR3: TGTGCCAGCAGCCCACAGGGGGCGAGAGGAAACACCATATATTTT.

The V gene is TRBV9, the J gene TRBJ2-3, with 11 bases identical to TRBD2. This CDR3 is built from 16 residues. Trimming removed 2 bases from V and 4 bases from J; junction bases left unmatched: 6. Germline assignment: CDR1 SGDLS and CDR2 YYNGEE. CDR3 nucleotide sequence: TGTGCCAGCAGCGTCATCACACTAGCGGGGGCAGATACGCAGTATTTT. It codes for CASSVITLAGADTQYF.

The chain couples TRBV2 to TRBJ2-2; a weak D match, TRBD1 (5 bases). From germline, CDR1 is SNHLY and CDR2 FYNNEI. CDR3 length: 15 amino acids. V was shortened by 7 bases and J by 0 bases, with 12 bases between the two germline ends. CDR3 DNA: TGTGCCAGCACCCCTGGGGCTACGAACACCGGGGAGCTGTTTTTT. This sequence encodes CASTPGATNTGELFF. The whole variable domain, filled in from reference TRBV2 and TRBJ2-2, reads EPEVTQTPSHQVTQMGQEVILRCVPISNHLYFYWYRQILGQKVEFLVSFYNNEISEKSEIFDDQFSVERPDGSNFTLKIRSTKLEDSAMYFCASTPGATNTGELFFGEGSRLTVL.

J is TRBJ1-2 and V is TRBV28; D is uncertain. The CDR3 consists of 14 residues. The V end lost 6 bases, the J end lost 8 bases, and 19 bases lay between the germline ends. In germline, CDR1 is MDHEN, CDR2 SYDVKM. The CDR3 bases are TGTGCCAGCAGCATGCCACAACTAAATGACGGCTACACCTTC. Its translation: CASSMPQLNDGYTF.

The chain employs TRBV28 and TRBJ1-1, with a possible D match to TRBD1 (5 bases). The CDR3 spans 13 residues. The V gene's germline CDR1 is MDHEN and CDR2 SYDVKM. V lost 1 base and J 4 bases, leaving 7 bases between the germline ends. The CDR3 sequence: CASSLFGGTEAFF. The CDR3 nucleotides read TGTGCCAGCAGTTTATTCGGGGGCACTGAAGCTTTCTTT.

The rearrangement uses TRBV6-6 and TRBJ2-1, with TRBD2 matching over 9 bases. Germline V gene sequence: CDR1 MNHNY, CDR2 SVGAGI (reference sequence). This CDR3 has 15 residues. Unmatched junction bases numbered 9, after V lost 6 bases and J lost 6 bases. The CDR3 is CASSPRLAGSNEQFF. The DNA of the CDR3 is TGTGCCAGCAGCCCCCGGCTAGCGGGAAGCAATGAGCAGTTCTTC.

The gene calls are TRBV18 and TRBJ2-7, with 8 bases matching TRBD1. Looked up from germline, CDR1 is KGHSH and CDR2 is LQKENI. V lost 5 bases and J lost 3; bases outside the gene matches: 6. This CDR3 has 14 residues. This CDR3 reads CASSEPGTGYEQYF. CDR3 coding DNA: TGTGCCAGCTCAGAACCCGGGACAGGCTACGAGCAGTACTTC.

The chain links TRBV5-1 to TRBJ2-1; 10 bases line up with TRBD2. Germline V gene sequence: CDR1 SGHRS, CDR2 YFSETQ. This CDR3 spans 15 amino acids. J lost 5 bases, V lost 0 bases, and 2 bases had no gene match. As DNA, the CDR3 is TGCGCCAGCAGCTTGGTAGCGGGAGGTAACAATGAGCAGTTCTTC. As protein: CASSLVAGGNNEQFF. Drawing the rest from reference TRBV5-1 and TRBJ2-1, the complete variable domain is KAGVTQTPRYLIKTRGQQVTLSCSPISGHRSVSWYQQTPGQGLQFLFEYFSETQRNKGNFPGRFSGRQFSNSRSEMNVSTLELGDSALYLCASSLVAGGNNEQFFGPGTRLTVL.

CDR3 sequence reads: CASSSLGGNLFF. As DNA, the CDR3 is TGTGCCAGCAGTTCCCTCGGGGGGAACCTGTTTTTT. The chain couples TRBV27 to TRBJ1-4; D may be TRBD1 (5 bases). V lost 4 bases and J lost 14, with 14 bases in between. This CDR3 spans 12 amino acids. Looked up from germline, CDR1 is MNHEY and CDR2 is SMNVEV (reference sequence). Full variable domain (outside the CDR3, taken from reference TRBV27 and TRBJ1-4): EAQVTQNPRYLITVTGKKLTVTCSQNMNHEYMSWYRQDPGLGLRQIYYSMNVEVTDKGDVPEGYKVSRKEKRNFPLILESPSPNQTSLYFCASSSLGGNLFFGSGTQLSVL.

This sequence joins TRBV2 and TRBJ2-7; possibly TRBD2 for D (6 bases). Deletions cut 8 bases from V and 6 bases from J, with 11 bases between. The germline CDR1 and CDR2 sequences are SNHLY and FYNNEI. This CDR3 region has 11 residues. The CDR3 nucleotides are TGTGCCAGCCTGACTAGGGGCGAGCAGTACTTC. It translates to CASLTRGEQYF.

The chain links TRBV6-5 to TRBJ2-1; 13 bases align to TRBD2. Looked up from germline, CDR1 is MNHEY and CDR2 is SVGAGI. The trim removed 7 bases at V and 4 bases at J, leaving 4 bases unmatched. This CDR3 has 15 residues. CDR3 protein: CASTKGLAGYNEQFF. The CDR3 bases are TGTGCCAGCACCAAGGGACTAGCGGGATACAATGAGCAGTTCTTC.

V gene TRBV7-6 combines with J gene TRBJ1-3; D is unclear. The germline CDR1 and CDR2 sequences are SGHVS and FNYEAQ. The CDR3 loop spans 15 amino acids. Trimming pared 5 bases from V and 0 bases from J, leaving 11 bases between. CDR3 sequence: CASSPPEDSGNTIYF. DNA of the CDR3: TGTGCCAGCAGCCCGCCTGAGGACTCTGGAAACACCATATATTTT.

The chain combines TRBV18 with TRBJ1-1; D unclear. V lost 0 bases and J 1 base, leaving 9 bases between the germline ends. CDR1 and CDR2 (germline): KGHSH, LQKENI. CDR3 length equals 15 residues. The CDR3 reads CASSPPSNGNTEAFF. CDR3 sequence (DNA): TGTGCCAGCTCACCACCCTCTAATGGGAACACTGAAGCTTTCTTT.

The chain couples TRBV18 to TRBJ1-4, with 12 nucleotides matching TRBD1. Germline loops: CDR1 KGHSH, CDR2 LQKENI. The CDR3 covers 15 residues. The J segment lost 7 bases and the V segment lost 3 bases, leaving 3 bases of the junction unmatched. DNA of the CDR3: TGTGCCAGCTCACCGGCGGGACAGGGGGCTGAAAAACTGTTTTTT. The encoded protein is CASSPAGQGAEKLFF.

The rearrangement uses TRBV5-4 and TRBJ2-2; D might be TRBD2 (5 bases). Trimming shortened V by 5 bases and J by 2 bases, and 13 bases separated the two germline ends. The V gene's germline CDR1 is SGHNT and CDR2 YYREEE (reference sequence). CDR3 length equals 15 residues. In DNA, the CDR3 is TGTGCCAGCAGGGAAAGAGGACTCAACACCGGGGAGCTGTTTTTT. Encoded protein: CASRERGLNTGELFF.

This clone was observed a handful of times. The genes are TRBV19 and TRBJ2-7; 7 nucleotides line up with TRBD1. Trimming at V came to 3 bases and at J to 2 bases, leaving 4 bases not matched to a gene. This CDR3 region has 14 residues. CDR1 is LNHDA and CDR2 is SQIVND in the germline V gene (reference sequence). This chain's CDR3 is CASSIRDSTYEQYF. For the CDR3, the DNA is TGTGCCAGTAGTATCCGGGACAGTACCTACGAGCAGTACTTC.

J is TRBJ1-5 and V is TRBV30, with 10 bases identical to TRBD1. The germline V gene encodes CDR1 GTSNPN and CDR2 SVGIG (reference sequence). The V and J ends lost 5 bases and 6 bases, in that order; junction bases with no gene match: 7. The CDR3 contains 14 residues. CDR3 sequence: CAWALRDRGQPQHF. CDR3 nucleotides: TGTGCCTGGGCCCTGCGGGACAGGGGTCAGCCCCAGCATTTT.

This clone is a singleton in its sample. J is TRBJ1-1 and V is TRBV19; D possibly corresponds to TRBD1 (5 bases). Germline loops: CDR1 LNHDA, CDR2 SQIVND (reference sequence). The V and J ends lost 3 bases and 1 base respectively, with 12 bases between them. CDR3 length: 15 amino acids. The CDR3 DNA sequence: TGTGCCAGTAGTATTATGGGGCGGGGGAACACTGAAGCTTTCTTT. It translates to CASSIMGRGNTEAFF.

In this sample, this clone turned up once. The CDR3 loop is CASTSGVGNQPQHF. The CDR3 nucleotides are TGTGCCAGCACCTCAGGGGTGGGTAATCAGCCCCAGCATTTT. V is TRBV6-5 and J is TRBJ1-5; D is possibly TRBD1 (6 bases). Germline V gene sequence: CDR1 MNHEY, CDR2 SVGAGI. This CDR3 comprises 14 residues. Deletions cut 7 bases from V and 4 bases from J, with 14 bases between.

The chain recombines TRBV11-2 with TRBJ2-7; 14 bases match TRBD2. The ends lost 5 bases at V and 5 bases at J; junction bases unmatched: 8. Germline V gene data show CDR1 as SGHAT and CDR2 as FQNNGV. The CDR3 extends over 16 amino acids. The chain's CDR3 is CASSPRGLAGGHEQYF. Here the CDR3 DNA reads TGTGCCAGCAGCCCAAGAGGACTAGCGGGAGGACACGAGCAGTACTTC.